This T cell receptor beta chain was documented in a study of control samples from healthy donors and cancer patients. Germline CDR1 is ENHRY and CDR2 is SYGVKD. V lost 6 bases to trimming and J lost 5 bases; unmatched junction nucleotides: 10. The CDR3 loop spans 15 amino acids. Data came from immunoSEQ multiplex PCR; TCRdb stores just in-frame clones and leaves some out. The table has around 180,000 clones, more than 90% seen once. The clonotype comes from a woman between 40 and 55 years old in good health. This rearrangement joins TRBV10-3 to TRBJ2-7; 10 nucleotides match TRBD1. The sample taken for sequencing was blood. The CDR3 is CAIREQGTGVNEQYF. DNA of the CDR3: TGTGCCATCAGGGAACAAGGGACAGGGGTAAACGAGCAGTACTTC.